This T cell receptor beta chain was captured by sequencing in a study of blood T cell repertoires in COVID-19. Study-level background: Samples came from the United States, Italy and Spain, spanning acute and convalescent COVID-19. Sample material is recorded as cDNA or gDNA derived from T cells, B-cell-depleted T cells, or PBMCs.

Per germline, CDR1 SGHRS and CDR2 YFSETQ. There are 17 residues in the CDR3. The junction had 12 bases not matched to a gene; V was cut back by 4 bases and J by 7 bases. Study processing details: Estimated nucleated cell counts came from reference gene primer amplification. Only in-frame clones appear in the TCRdb table, and some are missing; sequencing was by immunoSEQ multiplex PCR. The V and J calls and clone size are taken from that table; D and trimming were inferred from the DNA. This sample has approximately 54,000 clones, with 84% found just once. This chain uses TRBV5-1 with TRBJ2-2, with 11 bases fitting TRBD1. The sequenced sample consisted of peripheral blood. This clonotype originated in a human donor in a cohort sampled during active COVID-19. The CDR3 protein is CASSPPGTGGWDGELFF. CDR3 DNA: TGCGCCAGCAGCCCCCCCGGGACAGGGGGATGGGACGGGGAGCTGTTTTTT.